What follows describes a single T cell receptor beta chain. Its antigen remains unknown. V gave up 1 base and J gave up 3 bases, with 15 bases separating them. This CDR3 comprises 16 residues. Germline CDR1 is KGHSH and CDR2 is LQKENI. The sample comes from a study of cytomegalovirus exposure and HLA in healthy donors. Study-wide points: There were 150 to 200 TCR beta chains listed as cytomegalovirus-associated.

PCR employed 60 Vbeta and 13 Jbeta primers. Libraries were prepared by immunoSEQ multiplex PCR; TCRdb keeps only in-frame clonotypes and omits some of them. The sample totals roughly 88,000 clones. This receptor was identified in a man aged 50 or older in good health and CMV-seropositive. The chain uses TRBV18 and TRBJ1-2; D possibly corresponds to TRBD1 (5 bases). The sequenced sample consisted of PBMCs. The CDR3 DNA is TGTGCCAGCTCACCACTCGGGGAAGGGGACTACTATGGCTACACCTTC. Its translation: CASSPLGEGDYYGYTF.